Listed below are T cell receptor beta chains from one sample, sequenced in a study of shared clonotypes between healthy human individuals. TCRdb keeps only in-frame clones here, not all; method: immunoSEQ multiplex PCR. The sample lists roughly 1,000,000 clones; about four fifths were seen once. Source material: memory CD4+ T cells from PBMCs. Receptors originate from a man younger than 35 in good health. Some clones in this sample may be carry-over from other donors' samples. Both conserved end residues are trimmed from each CDR3. Fields, in order: J gene, D gene, CDR3 length, V gene, CDR3 protein. The D gene is left open where the match is weak.

J: TRBJ1-1; D: -; length: 12; V: TRBV25-1; CDR3: ASSVARGNTEAF
J: TRBJ2-1; D: TRBD1; length: 11; V: TRBV5-4; CDR3: ASSLGTGNEQF
J: TRBJ1-2; D: -; length: 13; V: TRBV27; CDR3: ASSKGGRVNYGYT
J: TRBJ2-7; D: -; length: 11; V: TRBV28; CDR3: ASSLGVRYEQY
J: TRBJ1-2; D: -; length: 10; V: TRBV30; CDR3: AWRRQDYGYT
J: TRBJ1-1; D: TRBD1; length: 12; V: TRBV5-1; CDR3: ASSRDSPGTEAF
J: TRBJ2-3; D: TRBD2; length: 14; V: TRBV9; CDR3: ASSVAPGRGGDTQY
J: TRBJ1-2; D: -; length: 12; V: TRBV5-4; CDR3: ASSLDRGDYGYT
J: TRBJ2-3; D: -; length: 9; V: TRBV2; CDR3: ASSVEDTQY
J: TRBJ2-3; D: TRBD2; length: 12; V: TRBV29-1; CDR3: SVDSGGRSDTQY